This T cell receptor (beta chain) appears in the sequencing data of a study of blood T cell repertoires in COVID-19. In the study overall: Both acute and convalescent COVID-19 samples were obtained from the United States, Italy and Spain. From T cells, B-cell-depleted T cells, or PBMCs came the material, which was cDNA or gDNA.

Method: immunoSEQ multiplex PCR; TCRdb's copy keeps in-frame clones and lacks some. The top ten hold roughly 7.3% of the sample, which has roughly 290,000 clones, about nine tenths seen once. The specimen sequenced was peripheral blood. This receptor was identified in a woman in her twenties or thirties with COVID-19, enrolled during active disease.

The CDR3 region has the DNA TGCGCCAGCAGCCTAAGCCCCCAGGGATCGACAGATACGCAGTATTTT. It encodes CASSLSPQGSTDTQYF. The V gene is TRBV4-1, the J gene TRBJ2-3; perhaps TRBD1 as D (5 bases). Germline V gene lookup returns CDR1 MGHRA and CDR2 YSYEKL. CDR3 size: 16 residues. V was shortened by 4 bases and J by 3 bases, with 17 bases between the two germline ends.